This TCR beta chain was sequenced during a study of blood T cells in healthy people across ages. Broader study findings: Age advanced and TCR beta diversity per million T cells fell, roughly linearly. Versus aged donors, long-lived donors had higher diversity and more naive CD4+ cells.

All donors came from Russia, were Caucasian and healthy, and spanned ages roughly 6 to 95. Approximately 10 milliliters was the volume of peripheral blood drawn from each donor. The authors ran a second PCR of 7 to 11 cycles using a sample-barcoded 5' primer and a J-beta primer mix. A single record per CDR3 protein comes from TCRdb applying MiXCR to the 5' RACE reads. This table holds some 1.6 million distinct CDR3 sequences, about 31% found once. Comments on this clonotype: Antigen unknown.

The CDR3 runs to 17 residues. Germline V gene lookup returns CDR1 LNHNV and CDR2 YYDKDF (reference sequence). J lost 4 bases, V lost 5 bases, and 15 bases had no gene match. The receptor was derived from a woman aged 25 to 45 in good health. The material sequenced was blood. This chain joins TRBV15 and TRBJ2-5; the match to TRBD2 covers 8 bases. The DNA for the CDR3 is TGTGCCACCAGCGACCAAATGGGACTAGAGGAGGGAGAGACCCAGTACTTC. It codes for CATSDQMGLEEGETQYF.